The next 3 T cell receptor beta chains were all read from a single sample in a study of metastatic and nonmetastatic thyroid tumors. From the PCR reads, TCRdb re-called clones with MiXCR. The table shows about 23,000 clones, with around 20% occurring only once. Patients had received no treatment of any kind before thyroid surgery. The sequenced material came from blood. All receptors derive from a female donor with papillary thyroid cancer or a benign thyroid nodule (not recorded which). Some clones in this sample may be carry-over from other donors' samples.

This chain links TRBV12-3 or TRBV12-4 with TRBJ1-1; D is ambiguous. V dropped 6 bases and J dropped 5 bases, with 19 bases sitting between them. The CDR3 has 15 amino acids. CDR3 residues: CASSPGRSWCTEAFF. The DNA for the CDR3 is TGTGCCAGCAGCCCTGGACGGAGTTGGTGTACTGAAGCTTTCTTT.

The table lists this clone with many counts. The chain combines TRBV6-7 with TRBJ2-7; tentatively, D is TRBD2 (7 bases). TRBV6-7 is identified as an open reading frame with a role that is uncertain. CDR3 length: 16 residues. V was clipped by 1 base and J by 4 bases, with 17 bases between them. The CDR3 nucleotides are TGTGCCAGCAGTTACTGGGGGGGGGCCTCCTCTTACGAGCAGTACTTC. Translated, it gives CASSYWGGASSYEQYF.

The chain is built from TRBV6-5 and TRBJ1-1; no clear D gene. Trimming cost V 10 bases and J 0 bases, with 3 bases left between them. This CDR3 comprises 10 residues. The V gene's germline CDR1 is MNHEY and CDR2 SVGAGI. As DNA, the CDR3 is TGTGCCACCTTGAACACTGAAGCTTTCTTT. Protein product: CATLNTEAFF.